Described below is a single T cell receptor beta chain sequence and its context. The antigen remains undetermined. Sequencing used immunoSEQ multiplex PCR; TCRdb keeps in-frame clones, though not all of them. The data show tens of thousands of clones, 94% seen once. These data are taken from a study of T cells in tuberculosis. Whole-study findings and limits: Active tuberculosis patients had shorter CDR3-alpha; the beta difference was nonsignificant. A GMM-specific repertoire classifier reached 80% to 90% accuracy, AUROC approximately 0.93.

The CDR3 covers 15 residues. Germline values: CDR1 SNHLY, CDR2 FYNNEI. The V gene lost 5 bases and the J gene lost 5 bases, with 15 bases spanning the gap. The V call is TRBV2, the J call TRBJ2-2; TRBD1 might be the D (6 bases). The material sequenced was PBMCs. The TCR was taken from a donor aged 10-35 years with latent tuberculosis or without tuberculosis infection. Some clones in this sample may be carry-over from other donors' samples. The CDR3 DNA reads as TGTGCCAGCAGTAATAGGGACATTCCTACCGGGGAGCTGTTTTTT. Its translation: CASSNRDIPTGELFF.